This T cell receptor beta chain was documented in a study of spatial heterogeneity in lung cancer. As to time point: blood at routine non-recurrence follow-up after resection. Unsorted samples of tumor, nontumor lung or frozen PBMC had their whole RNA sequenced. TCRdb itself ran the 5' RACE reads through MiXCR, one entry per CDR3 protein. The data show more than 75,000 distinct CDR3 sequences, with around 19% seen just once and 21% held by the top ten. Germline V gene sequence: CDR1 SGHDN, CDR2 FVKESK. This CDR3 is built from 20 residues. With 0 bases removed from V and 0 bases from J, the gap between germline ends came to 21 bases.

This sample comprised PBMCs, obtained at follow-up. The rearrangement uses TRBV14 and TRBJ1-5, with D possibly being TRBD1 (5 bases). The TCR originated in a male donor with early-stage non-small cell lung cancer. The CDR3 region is CASSQDGKGSREYSNQPQHF. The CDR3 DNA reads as TGTGCCAGCAGCCAAGACGGGAAGGGGTCCCGGGAATATAGCAATCAGCCCCAGCATTTT.